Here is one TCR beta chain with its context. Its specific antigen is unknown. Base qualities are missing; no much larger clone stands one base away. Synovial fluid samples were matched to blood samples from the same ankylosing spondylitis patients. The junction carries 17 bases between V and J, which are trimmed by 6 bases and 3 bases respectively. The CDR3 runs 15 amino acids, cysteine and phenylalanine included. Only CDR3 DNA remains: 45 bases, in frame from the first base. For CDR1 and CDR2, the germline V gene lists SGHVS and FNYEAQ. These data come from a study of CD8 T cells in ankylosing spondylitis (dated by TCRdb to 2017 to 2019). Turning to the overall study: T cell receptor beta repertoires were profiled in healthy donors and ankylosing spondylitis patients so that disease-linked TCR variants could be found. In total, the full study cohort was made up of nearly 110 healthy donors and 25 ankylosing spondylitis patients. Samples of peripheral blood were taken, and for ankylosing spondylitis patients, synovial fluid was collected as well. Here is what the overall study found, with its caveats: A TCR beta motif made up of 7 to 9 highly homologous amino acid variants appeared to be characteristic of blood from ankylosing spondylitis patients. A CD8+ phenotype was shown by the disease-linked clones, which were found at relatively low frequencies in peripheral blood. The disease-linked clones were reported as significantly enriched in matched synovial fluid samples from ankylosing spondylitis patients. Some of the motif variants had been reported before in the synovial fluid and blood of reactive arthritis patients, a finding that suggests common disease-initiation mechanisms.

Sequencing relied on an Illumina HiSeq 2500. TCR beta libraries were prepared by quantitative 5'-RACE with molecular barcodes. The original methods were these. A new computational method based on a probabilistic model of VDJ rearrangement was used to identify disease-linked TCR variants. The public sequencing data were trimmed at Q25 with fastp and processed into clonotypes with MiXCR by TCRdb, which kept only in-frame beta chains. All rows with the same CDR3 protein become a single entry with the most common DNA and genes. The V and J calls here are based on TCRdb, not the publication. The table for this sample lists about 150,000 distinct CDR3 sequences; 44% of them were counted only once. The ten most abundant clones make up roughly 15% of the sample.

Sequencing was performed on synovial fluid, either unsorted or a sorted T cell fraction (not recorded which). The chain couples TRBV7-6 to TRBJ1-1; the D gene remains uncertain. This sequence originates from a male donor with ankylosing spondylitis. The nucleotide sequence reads TGTGCCAGCAGTCGACGGGCTGAGGAGTACACTGAAGCTTTCTTT. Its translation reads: CASSRRAEEYTEAFF.